The sequence of this T cell receptor beta chain was determined in a study of blood T cell repertoires in COVID-19. Study-level background: PBMCs, B-cell-depleted T cells, or T cells were the source of the cDNA or gDNA that made up the material.

This CDR3 comprises 16 residues. V gave up 7 bases and J gave up 1 base, with 17 bases separating them. Germline loops: CDR1 MDHEN, CDR2 SYDVKM. Original methodology: Reference gene primer amplification gave nucleated cell count estimates. Libraries were prepared by immunoSEQ multiplex PCR; TCRdb keeps only in-frame clonotypes and omits some of them. Clonal size and the V and J genes are those of that table, whereas D and trimming came from the DNA. The repertoire has approximately 240,000 clones, about 80% of them found once; the top ten carry approximately 1.4%. Sequencing was done on a sample of PBMCs or T cells enriched from blood (not recorded which). The chain recombines TRBV28 with TRBJ1-5; D is perhaps TRBD1 (5 bases). This TCR came from a woman aged 40 to 50 with acute COVID-19. CDR3 residues: CASITGGLSSNQPQHF. The DNA for the CDR3 is TGTGCCAGCATCACGGGGGGTCTTTCGAGCAATCAGCCCCAGCATTTT.